Listed below are T cell receptor beta chains from one sample, sequenced in a study of control samples from healthy donors and cancer patients. TCRdb's table, derived via immunoSEQ multiplex PCR, lists solely in-frame clones and lacks some. The table includes under 150,000 clones, over 90% detected once. The material sequenced was blood. These receptors all stem from a young man in good health. CDR3s include the opening cysteine and the closing phenylalanine or tryptophan.

TRBV5-1,TRBJ1-3,CASSPIGVGLPGNTIYF
TRBV28,TRBJ2-6,CASRRPGTRIDTGANVLTF
TRBV9,TRBJ2-3,CASSGRRGVGDTDTQYF
TRBV6-2/TRBV6-3,TRBJ1-1,CASSYQQGNTEAFF
TRBV3-1/TRBV3-2,TRBJ1-6,CASSRFPDRSPLHF
TRBV6-5,TRBJ2-2,CASSYGLAEIPGELFF
TRBV18,TRBJ1-2,CASSPGGNYGYTF
TRBV7-2,TRBJ1-1,CASSLAWGQAFF
TRBV4-2,TRBJ2-6,CASSPQKAGVDGANVLTF
TRBV6-1,TRBJ1-2,CASSVGQRTPLGYGYTF
TRBV2,TRBJ1-2,CATKQVIYGYTF
TRBV7-2,TRBJ1-4,CASSLYHTSTNEKLFF
TRBV30,TRBJ2-2,CAWSVSHGGELFF
TRBV5-1,TRBJ1-1,CASSQGQGGTEAFF
TRBV28,TRBJ2-1,CASRLRDTYNEQFF
TRBV19,TRBJ2-3,CASSLTGTGGLDTQYF
TRBV9,TRBJ1-2,CASSVQGNYGYTF
TRBV28,TRBJ1-2,CASGSKPYGYTF
TRBV6-5,TRBJ1-2,CASSPQGPDWGYTF
TRBV3-1/TRBV3-2,TRBJ2-6,CASSHPPRQMFSGANVLTF
TRBV4-2,TRBJ2-5,CASSQEGSGETQYF
TRBV9,TRBJ2-1,CASSVVGGGPDEQFF